One and the same sample provided the 3 T cell receptor beta chains below, sequenced in a study of breast tumors, draining lymph nodes, adjacent tissues. TCRdb re-derived calls from the multiplex PCR reads in MiXCR, one entry per CDR3 protein. The table includes fewer than 80,000 distinct CDR3 sequences, 40% to 45% detected once. Sample: breast tumor tissue. The origin of the receptors is a female donor with breast cancer. Some clones in this sample may be carry-over from other donors' samples.

Many counts were recorded for this clonotype. The rearrangement uses TRBV11-2 and TRBJ1-3, with 8 positions matching TRBD1. The length of the CDR3 is 16 residues. Germline values: CDR1 SGHAT, CDR2 FQNNGV. V lost 1 base and J lost 3; bases outside the gene matches: 5. The CDR3 loop reads CASSLARTGSGNTIYF. The CDR3 region has the DNA TGTGCCAGCAGCTTAGCTCGGACAGGGAGTGGAAACACCATATATTTT.

This clonotype was counted at least ten times. The chain couples TRBV20-1 to TRBJ2-3; tentatively, D is TRBD1 (5 bases). CDR1 and CDR2 from the germline V gene are DFQATT and SNEGSKA (reference sequence). The CDR3 is 13 amino acids. Trimming shortened V by 8 bases and J by 6 bases, and 18 bases separated the two germline ends. This CDR3 is CSQSLRGGDTQYF. The CDR3 DNA reads TGCAGTCAGTCCCTAAGGGGTGGCGATACGCAGTATTTT.

Ten or more counts support this clonotype. The rearrangement links TRBV6-6 to TRBJ2-7, with TRBD2 matching over 13 bases. V trimming: 6 bases; J trimming: 3 bases; junction bases outside the gene matches: 5. Germline V CDR1 and CDR2: MNHNY, SVGAGI (reference sequence). This CDR3 has 15 amino acids. CDR3 nucleotides: TGTGCCAGCAGGATGGGACTAGCGGGGAACTACGAGCAGTACTTC. Its translation: CASRMGLAGNYEQYF.